Described below is a single T cell receptor (beta chain) sequence and its context. The sample belongs to a study of blood T cell repertoires in COVID-19. For the study at large: Acute-phase and convalescent COVID-19 samples originated in the United States, Italy and Spain.

The CDR3 loop spans 14 amino acids. Germline loops: CDR1 SEHNR, CDR2 FQNEAQ (reference sequence). V was cut by 1 base and J by 7 bases, with 10 bases left in between. Authors' analysis steps: Amplified reference gene primers provided the basis for estimating nucleated cell counts. Produced via immunoSEQ multiplex PCR; TCRdb's table is partial and in-frame only. The DNA gave D and trimming, while V, J and clone size come from that table. The sample holds about 210,000 clones; 70% to 90% are singletons and the top ten take 0.72%. The source material was peripheral blood. The genes are TRBV7-9 and TRBJ1-4; TRBD1 is a possible D gene (5 bases). This sequence originates from a man aged 35-49 years with acute or convalescent COVID-19. Written as DNA, the CDR3 is TGTGCCAGCAGCTTAGTTCCAGGGTCTGAAAAACTGTTTTTT. This translates into CASSLVPGSEKLFF. The full variable domain, rest sourced from reference TRBV7-9 and TRBJ1-4, is DTGVSQNPRHKITKRGQNVTFRCDPISEHNRLYWYRQTLGQGPEFLTYFQNEAQLEKSRLLSDRFSAERPKGSFSTLEIQRTEQGDSAMYLCASSLVPGSEKLFFGSGTQLSVL.